This note documents a single T cell receptor beta chain sequence. Its antigen is still unknown. Clones were sequenced by immunoSEQ multiplex PCR, and TCRdb holds only the in-frame ones, with some missing. This table has about 17,000 clones, roughly 90% appearing once. This entry belongs to a study of OX40 agonist ivuxolimab in advanced cancers. Study context: A male proportion of about 84% was recorded, with mean age about 54 years and range roughly 23 to 85. Allowance was made for prior anti-PD-1, anti-PD-L1 or anti-CTLA-4 therapy, and 35% to 40% had some. Study conclusions and caveats: There were, on average, more expanded clones in CD8+ T cells than in CD4+.

The CDR3 sequence is 10 residues long. Trimming took 6 bases from V and 11 from J, leaving 11 bases between them. Per germline, CDR1 DFQATT and CDR2 SNEGSKA (reference sequence). Samples were taken at baseline and on day 1 of cycles 4 and 7. The TCR comes from an adult with an advanced solid tumor such as melanoma, head and neck, liver or kidney cancer. The chain employs TRBV20-1 and TRBJ2-1, with no clear D. The sample in question was CD4+ or CD8+ T cells sorted from blood, obtained in a trial of the OX40 agonist ivuxolimab. In DNA, the CDR3 is TGCAGTGCGGCCGGGCCCCAGCAGTTCTTC. Protein: CSAAGPQQFF.